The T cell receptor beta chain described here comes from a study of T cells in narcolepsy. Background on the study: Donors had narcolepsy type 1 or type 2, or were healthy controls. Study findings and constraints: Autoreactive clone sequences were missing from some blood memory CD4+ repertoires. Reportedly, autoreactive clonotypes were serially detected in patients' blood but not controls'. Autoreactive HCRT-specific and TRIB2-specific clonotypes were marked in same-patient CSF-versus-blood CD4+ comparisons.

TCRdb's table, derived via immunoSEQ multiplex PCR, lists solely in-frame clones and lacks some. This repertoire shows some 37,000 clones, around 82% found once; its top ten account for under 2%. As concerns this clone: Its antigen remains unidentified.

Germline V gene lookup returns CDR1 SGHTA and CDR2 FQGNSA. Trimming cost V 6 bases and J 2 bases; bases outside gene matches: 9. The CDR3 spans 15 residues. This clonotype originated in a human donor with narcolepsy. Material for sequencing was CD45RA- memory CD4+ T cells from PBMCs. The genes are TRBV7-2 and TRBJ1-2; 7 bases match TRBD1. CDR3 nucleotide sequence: TGTGCCAGCAGTCCTGACAGGGCCAAAAACTATGGCTACACCTTC. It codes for CASSPDRAKNYGYTF.